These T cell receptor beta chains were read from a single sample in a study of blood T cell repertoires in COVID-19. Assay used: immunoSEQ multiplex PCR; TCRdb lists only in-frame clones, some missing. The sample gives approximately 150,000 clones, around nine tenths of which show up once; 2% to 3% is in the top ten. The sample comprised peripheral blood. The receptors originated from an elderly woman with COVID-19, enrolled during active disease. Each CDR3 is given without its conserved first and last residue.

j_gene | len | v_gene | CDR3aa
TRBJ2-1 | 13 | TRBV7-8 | ASSFQTGSYNEQF
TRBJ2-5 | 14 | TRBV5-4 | ASSPGLAGHQETQY
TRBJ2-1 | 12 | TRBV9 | ASSMDRAYNEQF
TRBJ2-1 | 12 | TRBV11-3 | ASSPTGLLNEQF
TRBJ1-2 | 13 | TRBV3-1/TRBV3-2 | ASSQPGTPNYGYT
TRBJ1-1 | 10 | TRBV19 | ASSIRGTEAF
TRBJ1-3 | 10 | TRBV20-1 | SASSGGNTIY
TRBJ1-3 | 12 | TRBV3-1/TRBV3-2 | ASSQFQRGNTIY
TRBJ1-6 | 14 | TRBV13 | ASGLTGSSYNSPLH
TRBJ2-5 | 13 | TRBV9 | ASSVTGAFLETQY
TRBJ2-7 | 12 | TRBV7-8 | ASSLASLRGEQY
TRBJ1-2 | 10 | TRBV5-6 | ASSRGRNGYT